The 20 T cell receptor beta chains presented below share a single source sample, sequenced in a study of T cells in Graves' hyperthyroidism and ophthalmopathy. RNA transcripts provided the source from which TCR beta CDR3 regions were amplified. Initially, a first-round RT-PCR of the TCR CDR3 employed the HTBI primer set. A single record per CDR3 protein comes from TCRdb applying MiXCR to the multiplex PCR reads. The table shows around 600,000 distinct CDR3 sequences, with 40% to 55% occurring only once. What was sequenced was peripheral blood or thyroid tissue (not recorded which). The receptors stem from an adult man with Graves' disease, either hyperthyroidism or ophthalmopathy (not recorded which).

This clonotype has more than one count but fewer than ten. V is TRBV7-9 and J is TRBJ1-1; D gene unclear. This CDR3 contains 13 residues. V was clipped by 2 bases and J by 5 bases, with 9 bases between them. Germline CDR1 SEHNR, CDR2 FQNEAQ (reference sequence). The CDR3 coding sequence is TGTGCCAGCAGCTTAAACGGGCAGACTGAAGCTTTCTTT. Encoded protein: CASSLNGQTEAFF.

In this sample, this clonotype turned up a few times. CDR3 nucleotides: TGTGCCAGCAGCCCTTCGACAGGGGAAAGCTACACCTTC. It is translated as CASSPSTGESYTF. This chain links TRBV7-8 with TRBJ1-2; 8 nucleotides agree with TRBD1. The ends lost 5 bases at V and 9 bases at J; junction bases unmatched: 8. Germline lookup yields CDR1 SGHVS and CDR2 FQNEAQ. The CDR3 is 13 residues long.

This clonotype was seen only a few times. The chain carries TRBV6-1 and TRBJ1-2; D is unclear. V was trimmed by 1 base and J by 2 bases, leaving 8 bases between them. This CDR3 comprises 14 residues. Germline-derived CDR1 and CDR2 are MNHNS and SASEGT. CDR3 DNA sequence: TGTGCCAGCAGTGAAGGGGAATTCAACTATGGCTACACCTTC. It translates to CASSEGEFNYGYTF.

V usage is TRBV29-1 and J usage is TRBJ2-7; 8 bases are shared with TRBD1. The CDR3 has 11 amino acids. Losses at the gene ends were 8 bases for V and 3 bases for J; bases not matched to a gene: 3. CDR1 is SQVTM and CDR2 is ANQGSEA in the germline V gene. The CDR3 loop is CSSGQGYEQYF. CDR3 DNA: TGCAGCTCTGGACAGGGCTACGAGCAGTACTTC.

This clonotype was recorded many times. V is TRBV10-3 and J is TRBJ2-5; 12 bases map to TRBD2. This CDR3 has 15 amino acids. Trimming took 2 bases from V and 4 from J; bases not matched to a gene: 2. Germline V gene data show CDR1 as ENHRY and CDR2 as SYGVKD. CDR3 amino acids: CAISEQLAGGETQYF. The CDR3, as DNA: TGTGCCATCAGTGAGCAACTAGCGGGAGGAGAGACCCAGTACTTC.

Remarks on this clonotype: At one boundary the junction diverges from the germline segment, which might be a read error. V and J are TRBV2 and TRBJ1-5; no definite D call. CDR1 SNHLY and CDR2 FYNNEI come from the germline V gene. The CDR3 sequence is 15 residues long. This chain's CDR3 is CASSQRRVGNQPQHF. CDR3 nucleotide sequence: TGCGCCAGCAGCCAAAGGAGGGTTGGCAATCAGCCCCAGCATTTT.

The rearrangement joins TRBV7-2 to TRBJ2-5; TRBD1 agrees at 8 bases. The CDR3 is 15 residues long. Germline lookup yields CDR1 SGHTA and CDR2 FQGNSA. V was pared by 5 bases and J by 5 bases, with 10 bases of the junction left unmatched. CDR3 protein: CASSQHDRGGETQYF. CDR3 coding DNA: TGTGCCAGCAGCCAACATGACAGGGGTGGGGAGACCCAGTACTTC.

At least ten counts were recorded for this clonotype. V and J are TRBV7-9 and TRBJ1-2; 8 bases fit TRBD1. V was pared by 3 bases and J by 5 bases, with 8 bases of the junction left unmatched. CDR1 is SEHNR and CDR2 is FQNEAQ in the germline V gene (reference sequence). The CDR3 totals 15 residues. The chain's CDR3 is CASSFGTGQEYGYTF. In DNA, the CDR3 is TGTGCCAGCAGCTTCGGGACAGGCCAGGAATATGGCTACACCTTC.

The chain carries TRBV2 and TRBJ2-5; possible D gene TRBD1, 6 bases. The CDR3 totals 14 residues. The germline gives CDR1 SNHLY, CDR2 FYNNEI. V was trimmed by 5 bases and J by 1 base, leaving 11 bases between them. For the CDR3, the DNA is TGTGCCAGCAGTACAGGGTGGATCCAAGAGACCCAGTACTTC. This codes for CASSTGWIQETQYF.

This clonotype was seen a handful of times. The J gene is TRBJ1-5, the V gene TRBV20-1; TRBD1 might be the D (5 bases). Germline values: CDR1 DFQATT, CDR2 SNEGSKA (reference sequence). The CDR3 is 14 residues long. V was shortened by 3 bases and J by 5 bases, with 14 bases between the two germline ends. CDR3 loop: CSASIGDYYQPQHF. As DNA, the CDR3 is TGCAGTGCTAGTATAGGGGATTATTATCAGCCCCAGCATTTT.

The rearrangement links TRBV15 to TRBJ1-4; D uncertain. The V and J ends lost 0 bases and 8 bases respectively, with 13 bases between them. The CDR3 extends over 15 amino acids. CDR1 and CDR2 from the germline V gene are LNHNV and YYDKDF (reference sequence). CDR3 in amino acids: CATSRDGRVFEKLFF. CDR3 in DNA: TGTGCCACCAGCAGAGACGGGAGGGTGTTCGAAAAACTGTTTTTT.

This chain joins TRBV29-1 and TRBJ1-2; D may be TRBD1 (5 bases). Looked up from germline, CDR1 is SQVTM and CDR2 is ANQGSEA. The CDR3 sequence is 11 residues long. Trimming pared 6 bases from V and 6 bases from J, leaving 11 bases between. CDR3 coding DNA: TGCAGCGTCCAGGGTTTTGATGGCTACACCTTC. Encoded protein: CSVQGFDGYTF.

The rearrangement uses TRBV7-9 and TRBJ2-7; 7 nucleotides line up with TRBD1. The V segment lost 5 bases and the J segment 4 bases; nucleotides outside the gene matches: 11. This CDR3 is built from 15 residues. Germline V gene sequence: CDR1 SEHNR, CDR2 FQNEAQ (reference sequence). The CDR3 coding sequence is TGTGCCAGCAGCCTAAGCACCGGGACAGAGTACGAGCAGTACTTC. Protein sequence: CASSLSTGTEYEQYF.

The table lists this clonotype with many counts. The chain has TRBV29-1 and TRBJ2-5; D gene ambiguous. Germline CDR1 is SQVTM and CDR2 is ANQGSEA. The V gene lost 1 base and the J gene lost 13 bases, with 13 bases spanning the gap. This CDR3 has 11 amino acids. This chain's CDR3 is CSVEVQAGVYF. CDR3 bases: TGCAGCGTTGAAGTGCAGGCTGGGGTGTACTTC.

This clonotype was picked up many times. The CDR3 loop is CASSAGTRGHSPLHF. CDR3 sequence (DNA): TGTGCCAGCAGCGCCGGGACTCGGGGACATTCACCCCTCCACTTT. This chain joins TRBV7-3 and TRBJ1-6, with D possibly matching TRBD1 (5 bases). The CDR3 runs 15 residues. V was trimmed by 5 bases and J by 8 bases, leaving 16 bases between them. Per germline, CDR1 SGHTA and CDR2 FQGTGA.

A note on this clonotype: With a much larger clone just one base away, this may be a read error. The rearrangement links TRBV2 to TRBJ1-1; no firm D call. This CDR3 is 16 amino acids long. Germline V gene data show CDR1 as SNHLY and CDR2 as FYNNEI. The CDR3 loop reads CASSEIGRPRGTEVFF. CDR3 sequence (DNA): TGTGCCAGCAGCGAAATCGGGCGGCCAAGAGGCACTGAAGTTTTCTTT.

This clonotype was counted at least ten times. The V and J genes are TRBV7-9 and TRBJ1-4; D is perhaps TRBD1 (5 bases). Germline V lookup: CDR1 SEHNR, CDR2 FQNEAQ (reference sequence). The CDR3 has 13 residues. Deletions cut 1 base from V and 11 bases from J, with 11 bases between. The CDR3 DNA reads as TGTGCCAGCAGCTTAGGAGGGGTTGGGAAACTGTTTTTT. This gives the protein CASSLGGVGKLFF.

This clonotype has just a few counts. The rearrangement links TRBV6-6 to TRBJ1-2, with TRBD1 matching over 7 bases. Germline trimming cut 2 bases from V and 3 bases from J; bases unmatched to any gene: 3. CDR3 length: 14 amino acids. From germline, CDR1 is MNHNY and CDR2 SVGAGI (reference sequence). CDR3 protein: CASSYAGTDYGYTF. As DNA, the CDR3 is TGTGCCAGCAGTTACGCCGGGACAGACTATGGCTACACCTTC.

Worth noting for this clonotype: This may stem from a read error, because a much larger clone lies one nucleotide away. The gene calls are TRBV15 and TRBJ1-5, with D possibly matching TRBD1 (5 bases). The CDR3 extends over 13 amino acids. CDR1 and CDR2 (germline): LNHNV, YYDKDF (reference sequence). The V end lost 4 bases, the J end lost 6 bases, and 10 bases lay between the germline ends. The CDR3 protein is CATSNRRGQPQHF. The CDR3 region has the DNA TGTGCCACCAGCAACAGGAGGGGTCAGCCCCAGCATTTT.

The chain couples TRBV7-9 to TRBJ1-4; the D gene is possibly TRBD1 (6 bases). The V gene's germline CDR1 is SEHNR and CDR2 FQNEAQ (reference sequence). Trimming removed 4 bases at V and 7 bases at J, with 13 bases between. The CDR3 consists of 14 residues. This chain's CDR3 is CASSYAGGSEKLFF. The CDR3 bases are TGTGCCAGCAGCTACGCGGGGGGCAGTGAAAAACTGTTTTTT.